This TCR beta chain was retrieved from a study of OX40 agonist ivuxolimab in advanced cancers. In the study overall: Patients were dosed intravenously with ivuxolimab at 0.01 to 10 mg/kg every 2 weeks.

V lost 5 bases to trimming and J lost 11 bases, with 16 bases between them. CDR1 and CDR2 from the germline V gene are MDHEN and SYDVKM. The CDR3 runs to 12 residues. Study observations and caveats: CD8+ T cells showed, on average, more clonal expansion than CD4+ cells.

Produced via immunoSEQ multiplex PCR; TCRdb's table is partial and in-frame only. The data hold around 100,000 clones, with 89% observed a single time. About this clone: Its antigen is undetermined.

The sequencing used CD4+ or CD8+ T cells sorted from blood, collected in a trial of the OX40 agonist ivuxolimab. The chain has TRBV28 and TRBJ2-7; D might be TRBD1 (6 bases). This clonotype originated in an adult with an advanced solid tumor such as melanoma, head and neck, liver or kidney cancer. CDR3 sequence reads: CASSMTGALKYF. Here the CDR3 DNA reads TGTGCCAGCAGTATGACAGGCGCCCTAAAGTACTTC.